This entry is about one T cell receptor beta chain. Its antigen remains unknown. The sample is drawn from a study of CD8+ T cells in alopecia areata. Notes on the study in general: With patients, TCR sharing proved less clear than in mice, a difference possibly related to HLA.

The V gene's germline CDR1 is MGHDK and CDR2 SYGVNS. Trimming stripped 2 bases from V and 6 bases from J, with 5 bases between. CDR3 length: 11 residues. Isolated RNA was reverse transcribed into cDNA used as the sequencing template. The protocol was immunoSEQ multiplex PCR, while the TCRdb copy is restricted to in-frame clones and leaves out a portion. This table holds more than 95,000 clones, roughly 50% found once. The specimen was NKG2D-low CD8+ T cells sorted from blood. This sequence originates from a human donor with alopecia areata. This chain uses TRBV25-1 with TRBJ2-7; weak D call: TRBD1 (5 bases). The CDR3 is CASSETGEQYF. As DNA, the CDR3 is TGTGCCAGCAGTGAAACAGGCGAGCAGTACTTC.